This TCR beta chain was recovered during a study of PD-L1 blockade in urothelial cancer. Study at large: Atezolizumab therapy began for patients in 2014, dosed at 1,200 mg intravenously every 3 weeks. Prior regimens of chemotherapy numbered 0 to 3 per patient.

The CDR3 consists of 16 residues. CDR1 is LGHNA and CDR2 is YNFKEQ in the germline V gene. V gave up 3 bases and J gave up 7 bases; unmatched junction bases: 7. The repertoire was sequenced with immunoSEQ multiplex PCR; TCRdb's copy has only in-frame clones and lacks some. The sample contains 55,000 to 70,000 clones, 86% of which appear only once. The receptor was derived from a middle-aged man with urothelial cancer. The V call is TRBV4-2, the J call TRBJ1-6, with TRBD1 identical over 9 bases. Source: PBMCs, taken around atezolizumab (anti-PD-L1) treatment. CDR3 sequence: CASSQLPGTGNSPLHF. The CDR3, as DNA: TGTGCCAGCAGCCAGCTCCCCGGGACAGGGAATTCACCCCTCCACTTT.